The rows below give T cell receptor beta chains drawn from one sample of a study of shared clonotypes between healthy human individuals. The assay was immunoSEQ multiplex PCR, and TCRdb's table has in-frame clones only and misses some. The sample holds 2 million to 2.5 million clones, around 90% seen once. Sequencing used naive CD4+ T cells from PBMCs. These receptors all stem from a man aged 18 to 30 in good health. Some clones in this sample may be carry-over from other donors' samples. The CDR3 runs from the conserved cysteine through the conserved F or W. Fields, in order: V gene, clone size, J gene, D gene, CDR3 protein, CDR3 DNA. D genes are given only for firm matches. Rows give clone size only sometimes, using once, few, many, or a class for an expanded clone.

v_call: TRBV5-4
clone_size: NA
j_call: TRBJ2-1
d_call: NA
cdr3_aa: CASSFPDRNNEQFF
cdr3_nt: TGTGCCAGCAGCTTTCCGGACAGAAACAATGAGCAGTTCTTC

v_call: TRBV2
clone_size: NA
j_call: TRBJ2-3
d_call: NA
cdr3_aa: CASTLVDTDTQYF
cdr3_nt: TGTGCCAGCACGCTCGTTGACACAGATACGCAGTATTTT

v_call: TRBV4-3
clone_size: NA
j_call: TRBJ1-2
d_call: TRBD1
cdr3_aa: CASSRRDRGHYGYTF
cdr3_nt: TGCGCCAGCAGCCGCCGGGACAGGGGGCATTATGGCTACACCTTC

v_call: TRBV2
clone_size: NA
j_call: TRBJ1-2
d_call: NA
cdr3_aa: CASAQERSYGYTF
cdr3_nt: TGTGCCAGCGCACAGGAGCGATCATATGGCTACACCTTC

v_call: TRBV7-3
clone_size: NA
j_call: TRBJ2-2
d_call: NA
cdr3_aa: CASSPRGTVGSGELFF
cdr3_nt: TGTGCCAGCAGCCCAAGAGGGACCGTGGGCTCCGGGGAGCTGTTTTTT

v_call: TRBV7-2
clone_size: NA
j_call: TRBJ1-2
d_call: NA
cdr3_aa: CASSLFAGQENYGYTF
cdr3_nt: TGTGCCAGCAGCTTATTTGCGGGCCAAGAAAACTATGGCTACACCTTC

v_call: TRBV6-6
clone_size: NA
j_call: TRBJ1-2
d_call: TRBD1
cdr3_aa: CASSYTGGAGYGYTF
cdr3_nt: TGTGCCAGCAGTTATACAGGGGGCGCAGGCTATGGCTACACCTTC

v_call: TRBV28
clone_size: NA
j_call: TRBJ1-5
d_call: NA
cdr3_aa: CASSFAGARRNQPQHF
cdr3_nt: TGTGCCAGCAGTTTTGCAGGGGCCCGTCGGAATCAGCCCCAGCATTTT

v_call: TRBV2
clone_size: NA
j_call: TRBJ2-7
d_call: NA
cdr3_aa: CASREAPTRSYEQYF
cdr3_nt: TGTGCCAGCAGGGAGGCCCCCACACGGTCCTACGAGCAGTACTTC

v_call: TRBV6-1
clone_size: NA
j_call: TRBJ2-7
d_call: NA
cdr3_aa: CASSEARWAPGEQYF
cdr3_nt: TGTGCCAGCAGTGAAGCGAGATGGGCGCCGGGCGAGCAGTACTTC

v_call: TRBV28
clone_size: NA
j_call: TRBJ2-3
d_call: NA
cdr3_aa: CASRRDSIPDTQYF
cdr3_nt: TGTGCCAGCAGAAGGGACTCGATACCAGATACGCAGTATTTT

v_call: TRBV14
clone_size: NA
j_call: TRBJ2-4
d_call: TRBD1
cdr3_aa: CASSQDPGQGLAKNIQYF
cdr3_nt: TGTGCCAGCAGCCAAGATCCCGGACAGGGGTTAGCCAAAAACATTCAGTACTTC

v_call: TRBV30
clone_size: NA
j_call: TRBJ2-7
d_call: NA
cdr3_aa: CAWSVIRTYEQYF
cdr3_nt: TGTGCCTGGAGTGTCATCCGGACCTACGAGCAGTACTTC

v_call: TRBV7-9
clone_size: NA
j_call: TRBJ2-6
d_call: NA
cdr3_aa: CASSKRTDASGANVLTF
cdr3_nt: TGTGCCAGCTCCAAGAGGACGGATGCCTCTGGGGCCAACGTCCTGACTTTC

v_call: TRBV14
clone_size: NA
j_call: TRBJ1-1
d_call: NA
cdr3_aa: CASSPRQDSNTEAFF
cdr3_nt: TGTGCCAGCAGCCCTAGACAGGACTCGAACACTGAAGCTTTCTTT

v_call: TRBV7-9
clone_size: NA
j_call: TRBJ2-3
d_call: NA
cdr3_aa: CASSLRDGSTDTQYF
cdr3_nt: TGTGCCAGCAGCTTACGGGACGGTAGCACAGATACGCAGTATTTT

v_call: TRBV7-2
clone_size: NA
j_call: TRBJ2-1
d_call: NA
cdr3_aa: CASSPGLFFPYNEQFF
cdr3_nt: TGTGCCAGCAGCCCCGGCCTCTTTTTCCCTTACAATGAGCAGTTCTTC

v_call: TRBV18
clone_size: NA
j_call: TRBJ2-7
d_call: TRBD2
cdr3_aa: CASSPLQILKLAGEVGAPYEQYF
cdr3_nt: TGTGCCAGCTCACCACTTCAAATCCTCAAACTAGCGGGAGAGGTCGGGGCCCCCTACGAGCAGTACTTC

v_call: TRBV10-1
clone_size: NA
j_call: TRBJ2-7
d_call: NA
cdr3_aa: CASNTGLPTFYEQYF
cdr3_nt: TGCGCCAGCAACACGGGACTCCCTACCTTCTACGAGCAGTACTTC

v_call: TRBV27
clone_size: NA
j_call: TRBJ2-7
d_call: TRBD1
cdr3_aa: CASSFRAGGYEQYF
cdr3_nt: TGTGCCAGCAGTTTCCGGGCAGGGGGCTACGAGCAGTACTTC

v_call: TRBV7-9
clone_size: NA
j_call: TRBJ2-1
d_call: NA
cdr3_aa: CASSLAGAYNEQFF
cdr3_nt: TGTGCCAGCAGCTTAGCGGGAGCCTACAATGAGCAGTTCTTC

v_call: TRBV27
clone_size: NA
j_call: TRBJ1-2
d_call: NA
cdr3_aa: CASSLRWDGLNYGYTF
cdr3_nt: TGTGCCAGCAGTTTACGGTGGGACGGACTCAACTATGGCTACACCTTC

v_call: TRBV7-8
clone_size: NA
j_call: TRBJ1-5
d_call: NA
cdr3_aa: CASSLGPAGSNQPQHF
cdr3_nt: TGTGCCAGCAGTTTAGGGCCTGCAGGCAGCAATCAGCCCCAGCATTTT

v_call: TRBV9
clone_size: NA
j_call: TRBJ2-1
d_call: TRBD2
cdr3_aa: CASSSRTSGPSSYNEQFF
cdr3_nt: TGTGCCAGCAGCTCCCGGACTAGCGGGCCAAGCTCCTACAATGAGCAGTTCTTC

v_call: TRBV29-1
clone_size: NA
j_call: TRBJ2-5
d_call: NA
cdr3_aa: CSVERETQYF
cdr3_nt: TGCAGCGTTGAAAGGGAGACCCAGTACTTC

v_call: TRBV5-1
clone_size: once
j_call: TRBJ1-1
d_call: TRBD1
cdr3_aa: CASSKDWTGGAFF
cdr3_nt: TGCGCCAGCAGCAAGGACTGGACAGGGGGAGCTTTCTTT

v_call: TRBV7-9
clone_size: NA
j_call: TRBJ1-5
d_call: NA
cdr3_aa: CASSLRTNQPQHF
cdr3_nt: TGTGCCAGCAGCTTAAGGACAAATCAGCCCCAGCATTTT

v_call: TRBV5-1
clone_size: NA
j_call: TRBJ1-2
d_call: NA
cdr3_aa: CASSLAGPGYGYTF
cdr3_nt: TGCGCCAGCAGCTTGGCGGGCCCGGGCTATGGCTACACCTTC

v_call: TRBV10-3
clone_size: NA
j_call: TRBJ1-2
d_call: NA
cdr3_aa: CAIGRGTNYGYTF
cdr3_nt: TGTGCCATCGGGCGGGGAACTAACTATGGCTACACCTTC

v_call: TRBV29-1
clone_size: NA
j_call: TRBJ1-1
d_call: NA
cdr3_aa: CSVLKQGDTEAFF
cdr3_nt: TGCAGCGTTTTGAAACAGGGAGACACTGAAGCTTTCTTT

v_call: TRBV28
clone_size: NA
j_call: TRBJ2-2
d_call: TRBD2
cdr3_aa: CASSLPGLAENTGELFF
cdr3_nt: TGTGCCAGCAGTCTCCCAGGACTAGCGGAGAACACCGGGGAGCTGTTTTTT

v_call: TRBV19
clone_size: once
j_call: TRBJ2-7
d_call: TRBD1
cdr3_aa: CASSGQRGPISYEQYF
cdr3_nt: TGTGCCAGTAGCGGACAAAGGGGGCCTATCTCCTACGAGCAGTACTTC

v_call: TRBV18
clone_size: NA
j_call: TRBJ2-3
d_call: TRBD1
cdr3_aa: CASSRGTGYKDTQYF
cdr3_nt: TGTGCCAGCTCACGGGGGACAGGGTATAAAGATACGCAGTATTTT

v_call: TRBV21-1
clone_size: NA
j_call: TRBJ1-2
d_call: NA
cdr3_aa: CARGRRAGYTF
cdr3_nt: TGTGCCAGGGGACGGCGGGCCGGCTACACCTTC

v_call: TRBV7-8
clone_size: NA
j_call: TRBJ2-1
d_call: TRBD1
cdr3_aa: CASTLVPGTGQNEQFF
cdr3_nt: TGTGCCAGCACCCTAGTCCCCGGGACAGGGCAGAATGAGCAGTTCTTC

v_call: TRBV28
clone_size: NA
j_call: TRBJ2-5
d_call: NA
cdr3_aa: CASRRSPGGTQYF
cdr3_nt: TGTGCCAGCAGGAGATCTCCCGGTGGGACCCAGTACTTC

v_call: TRBV10-3
clone_size: NA
j_call: TRBJ1-1
d_call: NA
cdr3_aa: CAISEGRGASTEAFF
cdr3_nt: TGTGCCATCAGTGAGGGGCGGGGGGCGAGCACTGAAGCTTTCTTT

v_call: TRBV6-5
clone_size: once
j_call: TRBJ2-5
d_call: NA
cdr3_aa: CASRKTGRETQYF
cdr3_nt: TGTGCCAGCAGAAAGACAGGCCGGGAGACCCAGTACTTC

v_call: TRBV18
clone_size: NA
j_call: TRBJ2-2
d_call: NA
cdr3_aa: CASSLLNGGQSGELFF
cdr3_nt: TGTGCCAGCTCACTGCTAAACGGGGGTCAGTCCGGGGAGCTGTTTTTT

v_call: TRBV5-1
clone_size: NA
j_call: TRBJ2-1
d_call: TRBD2
cdr3_aa: CASSLEASGEQFF
cdr3_nt: TGCGCCAGCAGCTTGGAAGCTAGCGGGGAGCAGTTCTTC

v_call: TRBV28
clone_size: NA
j_call: TRBJ1-1
d_call: TRBD1
cdr3_aa: CASSLPGTVNTEAFF
cdr3_nt: TGTGCCAGCAGTTTACCTGGGACAGTTAACACTGAAGCTTTCTTT

v_call: TRBV4-1
clone_size: NA
j_call: TRBJ2-1
d_call: TRBD2
cdr3_aa: CASSQGAGKSYNEQFF
cdr3_nt: TGCGCCAGCAGCCAAGGAGCGGGAAAATCCTACAATGAGCAGTTCTTC

v_call: TRBV5-1
clone_size: NA
j_call: TRBJ2-7
d_call: TRBD1
cdr3_aa: CASSLVRTGGYEQYF
cdr3_nt: TGCGCCAGCAGCTTGGTTCGGACAGGGGGCTACGAGCAGTACTTC

v_call: TRBV6-5
clone_size: NA
j_call: TRBJ1-4
d_call: NA
cdr3_aa: CASSYSVYSRDEKLFF
cdr3_nt: TGTGCCAGCAGTTACTCGGTATACAGTCGAGATGAAAAACTGTTTTTT

v_call: TRBV7-3
clone_size: NA
j_call: TRBJ1-1
d_call: TRBD1
cdr3_aa: CASKKDRGGTEAFF
cdr3_nt: TGTGCCAGCAAGAAAGACAGGGGTGGGACTGAAGCTTTCTTT

v_call: TRBV6-1
clone_size: NA
j_call: TRBJ1-5
d_call: NA
cdr3_aa: CASSEWLGNQPQHF
cdr3_nt: TGTGCCAGCAGTGAGTGGCTAGGGAATCAGCCCCAGCATTTT

v_call: TRBV10-1
clone_size: NA
j_call: TRBJ1-5
d_call: NA
cdr3_aa: CASSSTESSQPQHF
cdr3_nt: TGCGCCAGCAGCTCGACGGAGAGCTCTCAGCCCCAGCATTTT

v_call: TRBV5-6
clone_size: NA
j_call: TRBJ1-5
d_call: NA
cdr3_aa: CASSFFGDHQPQHF
cdr3_nt: TGTGCCAGCAGCTTTTTTGGGGACCATCAGCCCCAGCATTTT

v_call: TRBV25-1
clone_size: NA
j_call: TRBJ2-3
d_call: NA
cdr3_aa: CASSLKGRTSLFTDTQYF
cdr3_nt: TGTGCCAGCAGTTTAAAGGGACGTACTAGTCTCTTCACAGATACGCAGTATTTT

v_call: TRBV6-1
clone_size: once
j_call: TRBJ2-2
d_call: NA
cdr3_aa: CASSPGGNTGELFF
cdr3_nt: TGTGCCAGCAGTCCGGGTGGGAACACCGGGGAGCTGTTTTTT

v_call: TRBV5-6
clone_size: few
j_call: TRBJ2-1
d_call: TRBD1
cdr3_aa: CASSRTGNEQFF
cdr3_nt: TGTGCCAGCAGCCGGACAGGGAATGAGCAGTTCTTC

v_call: TRBV18
clone_size: NA
j_call: TRBJ2-5
d_call: NA
cdr3_aa: CASSIARETQYF
cdr3_nt: TGTGCCAGCTCAATAGCCCGCGAGACCCAGTACTTC